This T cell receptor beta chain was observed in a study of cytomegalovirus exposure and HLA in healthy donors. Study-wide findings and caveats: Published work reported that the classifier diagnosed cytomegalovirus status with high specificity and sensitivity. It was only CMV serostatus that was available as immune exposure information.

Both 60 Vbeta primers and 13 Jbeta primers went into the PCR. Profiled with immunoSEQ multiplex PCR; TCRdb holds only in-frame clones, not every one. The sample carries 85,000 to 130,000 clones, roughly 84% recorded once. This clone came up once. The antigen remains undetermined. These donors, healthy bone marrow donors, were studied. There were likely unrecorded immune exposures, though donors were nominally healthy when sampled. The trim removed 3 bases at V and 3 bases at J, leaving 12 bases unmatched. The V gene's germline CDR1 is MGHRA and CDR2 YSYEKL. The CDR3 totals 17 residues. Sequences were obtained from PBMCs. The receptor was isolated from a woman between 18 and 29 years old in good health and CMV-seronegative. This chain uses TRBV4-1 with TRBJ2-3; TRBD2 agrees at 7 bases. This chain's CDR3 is CASSQGTGTTSTDTQYF. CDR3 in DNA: TGCGCCAGCAGCCAGGGGACCGGGACTACCTCTACAGATACGCAGTATTTT.